This entry describes one TCR beta chain. The antigen is not known. This sample was taken from a study of cytomegalovirus exposure and HLA in healthy donors. General study points: Using the classifier, cytomegalovirus status was reportedly diagnosed with high specificity and sensitivity. In vitro testing confirmed a few CMV-associated chains as specific for CMV antigens.

Generated by immunoSEQ multiplex PCR, the TCRdb table keeps only in-frame clones and is missing some. The repertoire has 100,000 to 150,000 clones, approximately 94% of them found once; the top ten carry roughly 1.2%. Sequencing was performed on PBMCs. The sequence was obtained from a woman aged 18-29 years in good health and CMV-seronegative.

CDR3 protein: CASSQVRLLPDTQYF. In DNA form, the CDR3 reads TGTGCCAGCAGCCAAGTCAGGTTGCTACCGGATACGCAGTATTTT. This sequence joins TRBV7-2 and TRBJ2-3, with unresolved D. V gave up 5 bases and J gave up 6 bases, with 18 bases separating them. This CDR3 is 15 amino acids long. From germline, CDR1 is SGHTA and CDR2 FQGNSA.